The 7 T cell receptor beta chains in this list originate from one sample, sequenced in a study of blood T cell repertoires in COVID-19. The protocol was immunoSEQ multiplex PCR, while the TCRdb copy is restricted to in-frame clones and leaves out a portion. This sample has 52,000 or so clones, with 76% found just once. The sequencing input was peripheral blood. Receptors were obtained from a man aged 45-65 years with active or convalescent COVID-19.

J is TRBJ1-3 and V is TRBV28; D is unresolved. The CDR3 runs to 15 residues. CDR1 MDHEN and CDR2 SYDVKM come from the germline V gene. V lost 3 bases, J lost 9 bases, and 18 bases lay in between. CDR3 coding DNA: TGTGCCAGCAGTTTGGGATTTGCGGGGTCGGGCACCATATATTTT. This translates into CASSLGFAGSGTIYF.

At least ten counts were recorded for this clone. The rearrangement links TRBV20-1 to TRBJ1-2; weak D call: TRBD1 (5 bases). The germline V and J ends were trimmed by 3 bases and 6 bases, with 8 bases remaining between them. The CDR3 is 11 amino acids. Germline CDR1 and CDR2: DFQATT and SNEGSKA (reference sequence). The CDR3 DNA reads as TGCAGTGCTAGCGCGGGACATGGCTACACCTTC. Protein: CSASAGHGYTF.

CDR3 coding DNA: TGTGCCAGTAGTAGCGGGATAAGCTCCTACAATGAGCAGTTCTTC. Amino acids: CASSSGISSYNEQFF. The rearrangement uses TRBV19 and TRBJ2-1; D perhaps matches TRBD2 (6 bases). Trimming took off 4 bases at V and 0 bases at J, with 10 bases between the two ends. Germline V gene data show CDR1 as LNHDA and CDR2 as SQIVND (reference sequence). CDR3 length equals 15 residues.

The gene calls are TRBV27 and TRBJ2-1; 10 bases map to TRBD2. V lost 6 bases and J lost 0; bases outside the gene matches: 5. Germline V CDR1 and CDR2: MNHEY, SMNVEV (reference sequence). The CDR3 sequence is 16 residues long. For the CDR3, the DNA is TGTGCCAGCAGACAAATAGCGGGAGGCTCCTACAATGAGCAGTTCTTC. This gives the protein CASRQIAGGSYNEQFF.

The chain combines TRBV6-5 with TRBJ1-2; D is unclear. The V end was cut by 2 bases, the J end by 8 bases, with 9 bases between. Germline V gene lookup returns CDR1 MNHEY and CDR2 SVGAGI. This CDR3 comprises 12 residues. Here the CDR3 DNA reads TGTGCCAGCAGTTACCTGACACCCGGCTACACCTTC. Translated: CASSYLTPGYTF.

The J gene is TRBJ2-1, the V gene TRBV4-2, with D possibly matching TRBD2 (5 bases). Germline assignment: CDR1 LGHNA and CDR2 YNFKEQ. This CDR3 has 18 amino acids. The ends were cut back, 3 bases at V and 1 base at J, with 19 bases in the middle. The CDR3: CASSHHPKRTLSYNEQFF. The CDR3 nucleotides read TGTGCCAGCAGCCACCACCCCAAAAGGACTCTGTCCTACAATGAGCAGTTCTTC.

This rearrangement joins TRBV14 to TRBJ2-1; no clear D. The V end lost 1 base, the J end lost 9 bases, and 10 bases lay between the germline ends. The germline V gene encodes CDR1 SGHDN and CDR2 FVKESK. CDR3 size: 13 residues. CDR3 sequence: CASSQVSGTEQFF. CDR3 sequence (DNA): TGTGCCAGCAGCCAAGTCTCAGGCACTGAGCAGTTCTTC.